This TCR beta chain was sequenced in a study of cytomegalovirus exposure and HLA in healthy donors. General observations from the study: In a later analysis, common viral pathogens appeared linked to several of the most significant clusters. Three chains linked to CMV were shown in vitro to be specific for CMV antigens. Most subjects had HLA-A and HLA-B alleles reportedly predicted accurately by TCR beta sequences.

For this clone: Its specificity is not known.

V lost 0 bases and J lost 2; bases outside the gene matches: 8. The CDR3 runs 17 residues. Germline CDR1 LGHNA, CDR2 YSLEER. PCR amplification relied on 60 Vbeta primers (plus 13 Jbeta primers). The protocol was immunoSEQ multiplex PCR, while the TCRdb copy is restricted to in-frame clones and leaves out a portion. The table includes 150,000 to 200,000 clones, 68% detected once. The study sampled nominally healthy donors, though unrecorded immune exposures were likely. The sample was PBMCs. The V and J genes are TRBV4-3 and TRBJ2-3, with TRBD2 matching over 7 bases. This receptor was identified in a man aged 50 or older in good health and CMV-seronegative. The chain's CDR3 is CASSQEGAGVNTDTQYF. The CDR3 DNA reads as TGCGCCAGCAGCCAAGAAGGGGCGGGGGTAAACACAGATACGCAGTATTTT.